A single sample is the source of the 2 T cell receptor beta chains below, sequenced in a study of graft-versus-host responses after intestinal transplantation. Data came from immunoSEQ multiplex PCR; TCRdb stores just in-frame clones and leaves some out. The table lists around 71,000 clones, approximately 94% of them singletons. Their specific antigens are unknown. Sequencing used unstimulated CD8+ T cells sorted from spleen or lymph node cells, obtained before intestinal transplant. The receptors derive from a human donor who received an intestinal transplant.

The chain carries TRBV5-6 and TRBJ2-1, with 10 bases matching TRBD2. This CDR3 has 16 residues. Germline V gene sequence: CDR1 SGHDT, CDR2 YYEEEE. Trimming removed 4 bases from V and 7 bases from J; junction bases left unmatched: 11. The CDR3 DNA reads as TGTGCCAGCAGCAGTAGCGGGGGGCTAGGGGGGAATGAGCAGTTCTTC. This codes for CASSSSGGLGGNEQFF.

The CDR3 region has the DNA TGTGCTAGTGGTTTGGTATACGTTTGGAGGCAGAACACTGAAGCTTTCTTT. It specifies CASGLVYVWRQNTEAFF. V usage is TRBV12-5 and J usage is TRBJ1-1; no firm D call. The CDR3 runs 17 residues. The ends were cut back, 0 bases at V and 1 base at J, with 15 bases in the middle. CDR1 is LGHNT and CDR2 is FRNRAP in the germline V gene.